Listed below are T cell receptor beta chains from one sample, sequenced in a study of T cell responses to AZD1222 COVID-19 vaccine. The table came from immunoSEQ multiplex PCR; TCRdb's copy has only in-frame clones and leaves some out. Among around 87,000 clones listed, more than 75% were seen once. This specimen was peripheral blood, taken on day 0 of AZD1222 vaccination. The receptors derive from an adult in good health. Each CDR3 is given with its conserved first and last residue. The order of the fields is V gene, J gene, clone size, D gene, CDR3 DNA, CDR3 protein. D genes are given only for firm matches. Clone size is given for some rows only: seen once, a few or many times, or a class if the clone is expanded.

V: TRBV28
J: TRBJ1-2
size: .
D: TRBD1
DNA: TGTGCCAGCAGCCCAGGGGGTATATTGCGAGGCTACACCTTC
CDR3: CASSPGGILRGYTF

V: TRBV30
J: TRBJ2-7
size: once
D: .
DNA: TGTGCCTGGAGTCCACAGCACAGCGAGCAGTACTTC
CDR3: CAWSPQHSEQYF

V: TRBV19
J: TRBJ2-7
size: .
D: TRBD2
DNA: TGTGCCAGTAGTAACCCTAGCGGGGCCAGCTCCTACGAGCAGTACTTC
CDR3: CASSNPSGASSYEQYF

V: TRBV23-1
J: TRBJ1-4
size: .
D: .
DNA: TGCGCCAGCAGCCTTCGGCGGGGAGTCCAGTCTCGTGTGAAGGAAAAACTGTTTTTT
CDR3: CASSLRRGVQSRVKEKLFF

V: TRBV7-2
J: TRBJ2-5
size: .
D: TRBD2
DNA: TGTGCCAGCAGCTTAGCATCGGGAGGGGCGGAGACCCAGTACTTC
CDR3: CASSLASGGAETQYF

V: TRBV3-1/TRBV3-2
J: TRBJ1-3
size: once
D: .
DNA: TGTGCCAGCAGCCAGAGTCCCGGTAGCACCATATATTTT
CDR3: CASSQSPGSTIYF

V: TRBV3-1/TRBV3-2
J: TRBJ1-1
size: .
D: TRBD1
DNA: TGTGCCAGCAGCCAGGTCGGACAGGCAGAAGCTTTCTTT
CDR3: CASSQVGQAEAFF

V: TRBV11-2
J: TRBJ2-1
size: .
D: TRBD2
DNA: TGTGCCAGCAGCTTAGAAAGCGGGAGCTCCTACAATGAGCAGTTCTTC
CDR3: CASSLESGSSYNEQFF

V: TRBV6-5
J: TRBJ1-2
size: .
D: TRBD1
DNA: TGTGCCAGCATCAACACAGGGGGGAGTGGCTACACCTTC
CDR3: CASINTGGSGYTF

V: TRBV3-1/TRBV3-2
J: TRBJ2-7
size: .
D: TRBD1
DNA: TGTGCCAGCAGCCAGGGACAGGCCCAATCCTACGAGCAGTACTTC
CDR3: CASSQGQAQSYEQYF